This T cell receptor beta chain was recovered during a study of OX40 agonist ivuxolimab in advanced cancers. As for the study in general: The diagnoses of dose-escalation patients were hepatocellular carcinoma, melanoma, renal cell or head and neck cancer. Partial responses were seen in three patients, one with hepatocellular carcinoma and two with cutaneous melanoma. Overall study findings and caveats: Clonal expansion was seen in CD4+ and CD8+ blood T cells by week 6 at 0.1 to 3.0 mg/kg.

Some clones are missing from TCRdb's copy, which holds only in-frame ones; the method was immunoSEQ multiplex PCR. Of some 59,000 clones in the sample, 65% to 90% were seen once. Worth noting for this clone: What it recognizes is unknown.

The germline gives CDR1 SQVTM, CDR2 ANQGSEA. CDR3 length: 12 amino acids. Between the trimmed V and J ends, which lost 5 bases and 6 bases, there was a span of 11 bases. The sample here was CD4+ or CD8+ T cells sorted from blood, taken in a trial of the OX40 agonist ivuxolimab. The TCR sequence derives from an adult with an advanced solid tumor such as melanoma, head and neck, liver or kidney cancer. The genes are TRBV29-1 and TRBJ2-1, with D maybe TRBD1 (5 bases). The CDR3 is CSVRGSPNEQFF. CDR3 nucleotide sequence: TGCAGCGTTAGGGGATCTCCCAATGAGCAGTTCTTC.